This entry lists 2 T cell receptor beta chains sequenced from one sample in a study of brain T cells in children with intractable seizures. Assay: immunoSEQ multiplex PCR; the TCRdb copy retains only in-frame clones and omits some. The table lists around 80,000 clones, approximately 90% of them singletons. The material sequenced was peripheral blood, taken at surgery. The origin of the receptors is a girl aged 2 to 10 with Rasmussen encephalitis and intractable seizures.

This clone was observed a single time. This chain uses TRBV4-2 with TRBJ1-3, with a possible D match to TRBD1 (6 bases). V lost 1 base to trimming and J lost 2 bases, with 15 bases between them. The CDR3 has 17 residues. Germline V gives CDR1 LGHNA, CDR2 YNFKEQ. The CDR3 nucleotides are TGTGCCAGCAGCCAAGCCGCAGGGGAATCCGCTGGAAACACCATATATTTT. Translating gives CASSQAAGESAGNTIYF.

V gene TRBV27 combines with J gene TRBJ2-3; either TRBD1 or TRBD2 may supply D (6 bases each). The ends were cut back, 8 bases at V and 1 base at J, with 16 bases in the middle. CDR3 size: 15 residues. Germline-derived CDR1 and CDR2 are MNHEY and SMNVEV (reference sequence). CDR3 sequence (DNA): TGTGCCAGCGGCCCTTGGGGGGCGGGCACAGATACGCAGTATTTT. As protein: CASGPWGAGTDTQYF.